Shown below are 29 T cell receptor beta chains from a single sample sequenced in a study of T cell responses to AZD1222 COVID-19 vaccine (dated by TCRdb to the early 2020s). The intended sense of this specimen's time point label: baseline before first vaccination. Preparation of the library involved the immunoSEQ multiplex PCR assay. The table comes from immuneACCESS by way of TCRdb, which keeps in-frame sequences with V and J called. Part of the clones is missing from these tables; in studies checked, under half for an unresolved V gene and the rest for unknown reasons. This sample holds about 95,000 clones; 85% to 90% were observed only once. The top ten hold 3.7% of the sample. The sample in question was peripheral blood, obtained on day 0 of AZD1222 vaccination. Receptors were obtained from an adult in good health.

DNA of the CDR3: TGTGCCAGCAAGGTCGAGTTTGGGTCACCCCTCCACTTT. This codes for CASKVEFGSPLHF. The chain carries TRBV2 and TRBJ1-6; D unresolved. CDR1 is SNHLY and CDR2 is FYNNEI in the germline V gene. This CDR3 is built from 13 residues. V was trimmed by 7 bases and J by 10 bases, leaving 14 bases between them.

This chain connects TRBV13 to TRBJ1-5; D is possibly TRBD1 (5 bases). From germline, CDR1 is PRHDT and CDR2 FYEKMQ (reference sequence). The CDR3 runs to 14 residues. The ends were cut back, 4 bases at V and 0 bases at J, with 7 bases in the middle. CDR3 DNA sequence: TGTGCCAGCAGCTCCAGGGATAGCAATCAGCCCCAGCATTTT. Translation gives CASSSRDSNQPQHF.

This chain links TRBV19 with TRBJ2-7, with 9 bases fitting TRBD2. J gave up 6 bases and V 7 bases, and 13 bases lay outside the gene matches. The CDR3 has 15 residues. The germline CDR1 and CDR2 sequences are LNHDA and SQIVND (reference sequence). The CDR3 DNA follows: TGTGCCAGTATGGGGCGGGTAGCGGGGGTTCTCGAGCAGTACTTC. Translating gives CASMGRVAGVLEQYF.

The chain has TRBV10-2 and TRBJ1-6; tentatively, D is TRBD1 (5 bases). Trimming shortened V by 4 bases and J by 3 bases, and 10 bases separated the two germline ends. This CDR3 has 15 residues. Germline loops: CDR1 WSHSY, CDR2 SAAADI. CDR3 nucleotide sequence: TGCGCCAGCAGTGGAGGGGCAGGCTATAATTCACCCCTCCACTTT. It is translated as CASSGGAGYNSPLHF.

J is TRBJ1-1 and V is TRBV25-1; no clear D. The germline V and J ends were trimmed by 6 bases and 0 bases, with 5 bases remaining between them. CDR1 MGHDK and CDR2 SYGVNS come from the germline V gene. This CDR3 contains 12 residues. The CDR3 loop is CASRDVNTEAFF. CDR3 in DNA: TGTGCCAGCAGAGACGTGAACACTGAAGCTTTCTTT.

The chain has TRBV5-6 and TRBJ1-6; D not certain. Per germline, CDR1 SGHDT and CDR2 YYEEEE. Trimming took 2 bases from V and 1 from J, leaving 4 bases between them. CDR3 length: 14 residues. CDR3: CASSLRSYNSPLHF. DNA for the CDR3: TGTGCCAGCAGCTTAAGGTCCTATAATTCACCCCTCCACTTT.

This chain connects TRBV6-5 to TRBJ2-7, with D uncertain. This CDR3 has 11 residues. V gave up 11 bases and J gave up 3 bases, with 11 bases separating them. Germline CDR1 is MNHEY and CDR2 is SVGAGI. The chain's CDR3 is CASYGVYEQYF. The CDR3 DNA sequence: TGTGCCTCCTATGGGGTCTACGAGCAGTACTTC.

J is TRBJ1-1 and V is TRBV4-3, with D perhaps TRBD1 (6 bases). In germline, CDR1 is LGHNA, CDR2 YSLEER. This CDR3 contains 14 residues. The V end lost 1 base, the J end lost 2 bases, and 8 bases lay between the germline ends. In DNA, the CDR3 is TGCGCCAGCAGCCAAGTCGGGGGCAACACTGAAGCTTTCTTT. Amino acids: CASSQVGGNTEAFF.

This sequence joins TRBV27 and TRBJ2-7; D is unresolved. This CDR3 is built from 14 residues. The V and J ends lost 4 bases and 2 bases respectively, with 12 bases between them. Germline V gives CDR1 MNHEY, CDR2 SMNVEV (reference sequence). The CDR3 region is CASSSSVGTYEQYF. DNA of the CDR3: TGTGCCAGCAGTTCCAGCGTAGGGACCTACGAGCAGTACTTC.

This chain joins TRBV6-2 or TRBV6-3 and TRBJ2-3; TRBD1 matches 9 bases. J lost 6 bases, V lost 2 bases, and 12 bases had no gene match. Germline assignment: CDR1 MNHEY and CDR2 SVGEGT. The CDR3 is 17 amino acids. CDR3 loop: CASSYPNLDRGADTQYF. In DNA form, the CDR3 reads TGTGCCAGCAGTTACCCAAACTTGGACAGGGGCGCGGATACGCAGTATTTT.

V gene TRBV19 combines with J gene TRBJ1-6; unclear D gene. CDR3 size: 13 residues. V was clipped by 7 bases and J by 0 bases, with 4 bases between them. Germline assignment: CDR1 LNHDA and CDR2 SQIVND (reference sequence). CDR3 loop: CASTSSYNSPLHF. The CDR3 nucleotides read TGTGCCAGTACAAGCTCCTATAATTCACCCCTCCACTTT.

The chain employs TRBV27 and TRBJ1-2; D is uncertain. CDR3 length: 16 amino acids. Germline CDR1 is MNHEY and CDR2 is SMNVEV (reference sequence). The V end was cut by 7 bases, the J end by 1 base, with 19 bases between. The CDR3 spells CASTSFTPGGNYGYTF. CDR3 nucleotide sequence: TGTGCCAGCACCTCATTTACCCCAGGAGGTAACTATGGCTACACCTTC.

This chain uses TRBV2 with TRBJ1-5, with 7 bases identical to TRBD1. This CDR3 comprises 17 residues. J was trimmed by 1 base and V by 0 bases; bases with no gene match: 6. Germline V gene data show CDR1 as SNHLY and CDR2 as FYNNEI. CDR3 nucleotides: TGTGCCAGCAGTGAAGCGCGAGGGGGCTGGAGCAATCAGCCCCAGCATTTT. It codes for CASSEARGGWSNQPQHF.

For the CDR3, the DNA is TGTGCCAGTGGAGGGAGCGTTGGAAACACCATATATTTT. Protein sequence: CASGGSVGNTIYF. This chain uses TRBV19 with TRBJ1-3; no clear D. CDR3 length: 13 amino acids. Looked up from germline, CDR1 is LNHDA and CDR2 is SQIVND (reference sequence). Trimming removed 8 bases from V and 3 bases from J, with 11 bases in between.

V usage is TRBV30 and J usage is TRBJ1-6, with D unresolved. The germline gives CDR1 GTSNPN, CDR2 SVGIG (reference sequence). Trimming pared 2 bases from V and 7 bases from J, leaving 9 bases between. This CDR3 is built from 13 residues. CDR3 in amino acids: CAWSSGSNSPLHF. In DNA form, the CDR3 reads TGTGCCTGGAGTAGTGGCAGCAATTCACCCCTCCACTTT.

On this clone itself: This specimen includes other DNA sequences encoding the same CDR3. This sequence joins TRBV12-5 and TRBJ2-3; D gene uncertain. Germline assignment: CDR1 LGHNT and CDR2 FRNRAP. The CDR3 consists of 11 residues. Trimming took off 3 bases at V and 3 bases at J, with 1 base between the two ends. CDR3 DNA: TGTGCTAGTGGTTTAACAGATACGCAGTATTTT. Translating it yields CASGLTDTQYF. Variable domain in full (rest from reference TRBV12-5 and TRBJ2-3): DARVTQTPRHKVTEMGQEVTMRCQPILGHNTVFWYRQTMMQGLELLAYFRNRAPLDDSGMPKDRFSAEMPDATLATLKIQPSEPRDSAVYFCASGLTDTQYFGPGTRLTVL.

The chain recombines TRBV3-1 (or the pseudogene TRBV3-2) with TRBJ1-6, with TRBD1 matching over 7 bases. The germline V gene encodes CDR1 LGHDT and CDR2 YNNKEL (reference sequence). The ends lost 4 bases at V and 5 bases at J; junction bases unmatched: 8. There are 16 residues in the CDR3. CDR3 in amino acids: CASSPRQGQNNSPLHF. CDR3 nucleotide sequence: TGTGCCAGCAGCCCAAGACAGGGCCAAAATAATTCACCCCTCCACTTT.

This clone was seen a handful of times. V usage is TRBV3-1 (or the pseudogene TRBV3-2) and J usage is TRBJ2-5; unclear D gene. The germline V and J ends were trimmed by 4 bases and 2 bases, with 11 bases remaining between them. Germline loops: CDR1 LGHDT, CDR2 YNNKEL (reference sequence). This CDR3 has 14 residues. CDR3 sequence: CASSLGLEQETQYF. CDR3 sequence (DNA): TGTGCCAGCAGCCTTGGGCTGGAGCAAGAGACCCAGTACTTC.

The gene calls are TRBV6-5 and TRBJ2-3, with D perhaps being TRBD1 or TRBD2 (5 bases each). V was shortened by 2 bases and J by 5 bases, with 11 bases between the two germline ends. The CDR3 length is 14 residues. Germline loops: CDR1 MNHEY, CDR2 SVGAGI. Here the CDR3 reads CASSYRHGGDTQYF. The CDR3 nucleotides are TGTGCCAGCAGTTACCGACATGGGGGAGATACGCAGTATTTT.

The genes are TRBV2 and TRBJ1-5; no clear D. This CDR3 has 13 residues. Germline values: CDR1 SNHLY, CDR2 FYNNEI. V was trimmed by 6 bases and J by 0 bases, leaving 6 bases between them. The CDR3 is CASSVGSNQPQHF. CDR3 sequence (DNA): TGTGCCAGCAGCGTCGGTAGCAATCAGCCCCAGCATTTT.

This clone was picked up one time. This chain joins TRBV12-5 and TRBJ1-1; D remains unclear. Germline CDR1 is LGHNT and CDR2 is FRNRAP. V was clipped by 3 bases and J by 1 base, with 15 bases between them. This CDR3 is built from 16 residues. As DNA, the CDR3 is TGTGCTAGTGGTTTCATCCTCTCTCCCCGGAACACTGAAGCTTTCTTT. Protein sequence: CASGFILSPRNTEAFF.

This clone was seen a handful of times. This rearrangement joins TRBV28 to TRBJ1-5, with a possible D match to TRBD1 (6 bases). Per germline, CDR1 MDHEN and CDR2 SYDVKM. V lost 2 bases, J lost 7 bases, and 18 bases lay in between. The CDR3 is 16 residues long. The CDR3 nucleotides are TGTGCCAGCAGTTTAGGTCGGGGTCCAACAGGGCAGCCCCAGCATTTT. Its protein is CASSLGRGPTGQPQHF.

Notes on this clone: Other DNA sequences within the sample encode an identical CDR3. The CDR3 region is CASSLAGTGEETQYF. DNA for the CDR3: TGTGCCAGCAGCTTAGCCGGGACAGGGGAAGAGACCCAGTACTTC. The chain recombines TRBV7-2 with TRBJ2-5, with 10 bases identical to TRBD1. Germline V gene data show CDR1 as SGHTA and CDR2 as FQGNSA. Trimming removed 0 bases from V and 3 bases from J; junction bases left unmatched: 1. This CDR3 is 15 amino acids long. The complete variable domain, with remaining parts taken from reference TRBV7-2 and TRBJ2-5, reads GAGVSQSPSNKVTEKGKDVELRCDPISGHTALYWYRQSLGQGLEFLIYFQGNSAPDKSGLPSDRFSAERTGGSVSTLTIQRTQQEDSAVYLCASSLAGTGEETQYFGPGTRLLVL.

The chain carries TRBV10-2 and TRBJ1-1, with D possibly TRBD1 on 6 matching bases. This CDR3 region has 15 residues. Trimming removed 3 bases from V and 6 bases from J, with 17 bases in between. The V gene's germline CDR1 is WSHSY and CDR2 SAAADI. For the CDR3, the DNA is TGCGCCAGCAGTGATATCAGGGGCATCGAGGCTGAAGCTTTCTTT. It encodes CASSDIRGIEAEAFF.

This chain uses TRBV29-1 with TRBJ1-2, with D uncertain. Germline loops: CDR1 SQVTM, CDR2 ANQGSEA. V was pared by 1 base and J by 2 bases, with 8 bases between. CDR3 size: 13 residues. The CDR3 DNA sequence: TGCAGCGTTGAAGGGACGGAGAACTATGGCTACACCTTC. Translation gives CSVEGTENYGYTF. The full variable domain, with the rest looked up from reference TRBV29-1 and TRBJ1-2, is SAVISQKPSRDICQRGTSLTIQCQVDSQVTMMFWYRQQPGQSLTLIATANQGSEATYESGFVIDKFPISRPNLTFSTLTVSNMSPEDSSIYLCSVEGTENYGYTFGSGTRLTVV.

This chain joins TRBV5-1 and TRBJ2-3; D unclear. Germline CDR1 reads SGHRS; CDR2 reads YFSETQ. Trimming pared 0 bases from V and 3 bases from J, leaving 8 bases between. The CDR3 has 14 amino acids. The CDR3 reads CASSLGTGTDTQYF. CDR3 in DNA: TGCGCCAGCAGCTTGGGGACCGGGACAGATACGCAGTATTTT.

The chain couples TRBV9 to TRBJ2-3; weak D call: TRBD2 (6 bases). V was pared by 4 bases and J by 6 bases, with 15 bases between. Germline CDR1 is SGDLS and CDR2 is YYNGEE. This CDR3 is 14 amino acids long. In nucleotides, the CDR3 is TGTGCCAGCAGCCGCTCGACCCGGGGGGATACGCAGTATTTT. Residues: CASSRSTRGDTQYF.

The CDR3 is CATSRQATNEKLFF. Written as DNA, the CDR3 is TGTGCCACCAGCAGACAGGCAACTAATGAAAAACTGTTTTTT. The V call is TRBV15, the J call TRBJ1-4; D not resolved. The V gene's germline CDR1 is LNHNV and CDR2 YYDKDF (reference sequence). The CDR3 sequence is 14 residues long. Trimming took off 2 bases at V and 0 bases at J, with 4 bases between the two ends.

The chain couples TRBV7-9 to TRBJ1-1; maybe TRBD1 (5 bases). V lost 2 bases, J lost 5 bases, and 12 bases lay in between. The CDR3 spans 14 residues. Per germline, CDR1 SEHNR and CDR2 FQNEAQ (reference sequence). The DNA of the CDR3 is TGTGCCAGCAGCTTATTCGACAGCACTACTGAAGCTTTCTTT. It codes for CASSLFDSTTEAFF.